These 31 T cell receptor beta chains came from one sample sequenced in a study of shared clonotypes between healthy human individuals. Libraries were prepared by immunoSEQ multiplex PCR; TCRdb keeps only in-frame clonotypes and omits some of them. The sample includes 2,500,000 or so clones, roughly 93% of them seen just once. The sample was naive CD4+ T cells from PBMCs. Stated subset: CD45RA+ positively selected. These receptors all stem from a man aged 18-30 years in good health. Some clones in this sample may be carry-over from other donors' samples.

The rearrangement links TRBV18 to TRBJ1-2; D is uncertain. Germline V CDR1 and CDR2: KGHSH, LQKENI. The CDR3 has 17 amino acids. Trimming took off 3 bases at V and 0 bases at J, with 17 bases between the two ends. This chain's CDR3 is CASSPVLNNQANYGYTF. The CDR3 nucleotides read TGTGCCAGCTCACCCGTCCTAAACAATCAAGCTAACTATGGCTACACCTTC.

V and J are TRBV7-8 and TRBJ2-2; D unclear. The germline CDR1 and CDR2 sequences are SGHVS and FQNEAQ. The CDR3 runs to 14 residues. V lost 7 bases, J lost 2 bases, and 11 bases lay in between. The CDR3 loop reads CASKHRINTGELFF. CDR3 bases: TGTGCCAGCAAGCACCGGATCAACACCGGGGAGCTGTTTTTT.

The chain joins TRBV28 to TRBJ1-4, with 9 nucleotides matching TRBD1. Per the germline V gene, CDR1 is MDHEN and CDR2 is SYDVKM. V gave up 5 bases and J gave up 6 bases; unmatched junction bases: 7. The CDR3 has 15 amino acids. The CDR3 protein is CASSPPGQGYEKLFF. The CDR3 bases are TGTGCCAGCAGTCCCCCGGGACAGGGATATGAAAAACTGTTTTTT.

The rearrangement uses TRBV18 and TRBJ2-7, with 13 bases fitting TRBD2. V shed 5 bases and J 7 bases; nucleotides not matched to a gene: 11. Germline CDR1 is KGHSH and CDR2 is LQKENI. The length of the CDR3 is 16 residues. The CDR3, as DNA: TGTGCCAGCTCAGACCAGACTAGCGGGAGGTCCGGGGAGCAGTACTTC. Amino acids: CASSDQTSGRSGEQYF. Variable domain in full (rest from reference TRBV18 and TRBJ2-7): NAGVMQNPRHLVRRRGQEARLRCSPMKGHSHVYWYRQLPEEGLKFMVYLQKENIIDESGMPKERFSAEFPKEGPSILRIQQVVRGDSAAYFCASSDQTSGRSGEQYFGPGTRLTVT.

J is TRBJ2-2 and V is TRBV7-2, with 7 bases matching TRBD1. This CDR3 is 15 amino acids long. In germline, CDR1 is SGHTA, CDR2 FQGNSA. With V trimmed by 4 bases and J by 6 bases, 8 bases remained unmatched. Written as DNA, the CDR3 is TGTGCCAGCAGCTCGACAGGGTTACGGGCCGGGGAGCTGTTTTTT. This translates into CASSSTGLRAGELFF.

V gene TRBV5-1 combines with J gene TRBJ2-5; tentative D call: TRBD1 (6 bases). This CDR3 is 15 amino acids long. The V and J ends lost 4 bases and 3 bases respectively, with 16 bases between them. Germline CDR1 is SGHRS and CDR2 is YFSETQ. For the CDR3, the DNA is TGCGCCAGCAGCCTCTCTCCGGGACAAAAAGAGACCCAGTACTTC. The encoded protein is CASSLSPGQKETQYF.

A word on this clone: This same CDR3 is encoded by further DNA sequences in the sample. The chain recombines TRBV18 with TRBJ2-3; D gene ambiguous. V was clipped by 6 bases and J by 0 bases, with 4 bases between them. This CDR3 contains 12 residues. Germline CDR1 reads KGHSH; CDR2 reads LQKENI. The CDR3 sequence: CASSPSTDTQYF. In DNA, the CDR3 is TGTGCCAGCTCTCCTAGCACAGATACGCAGTATTTT.

The CDR3 nucleotides are TGTGCCACCAACCCGGGACTGACTAGCACAGATACGCAGTATTTT. Protein product: CATNPGLTSTDTQYF. The gene calls are TRBV15 and TRBJ2-3; maybe TRBD2 (6 bases). The CDR3 contains 15 residues. Germline assignment: CDR1 LNHNV and CDR2 YYDKDF (reference sequence). With 7 bases removed from V and 0 bases from J, the gap between germline ends came to 14 bases.

V is TRBV7-9 and J is TRBJ2-7, with 7 nucleotides matching TRBD1. CDR3 length: 15 amino acids. Germline CDR1 is SEHNR and CDR2 is FQNEAQ (reference sequence). With V trimmed by 3 bases and J by 4 bases, 9 bases remained unmatched. The CDR3 here is CASSLPRQGAYEQYF. For the CDR3, the DNA is TGTGCCAGCAGCTTGCCCCGACAGGGCGCGTACGAGCAGTACTTC.

As for this clone: This specimen includes other DNA sequences encoding the same CDR3. The CDR3 sequence: CASSLVRGGGETQYF. CDR3 nucleotide sequence: TGTGCCAGCAGCTTGGTCAGGGGCGGGGGAGAGACCCAGTACTTC. The genes are TRBV5-6 and TRBJ2-5; D is possibly TRBD2 (7 bases). From germline, CDR1 is SGHDT and CDR2 YYEEEE. The CDR3 covers 15 residues. Trimming left V 0 bases short and J 4 bases short, with 13 bases between.

V and J are TRBV9 and TRBJ2-3, with D possibly being TRBD1 (6 bases). Between the trimmed V and J ends, which lost 4 bases and 4 bases, there was a span of 19 bases. Looked up from germline, CDR1 is SGDLS and CDR2 is YYNGEE. The CDR3 has 16 residues. The CDR3 bases are TGTGCCAGCAGCATACTAGACAGGTCTGGTCCAGATACGCAGTATTTT. Translation: CASSILDRSGPDTQYF.

Points on this clone: This sample also contains other DNA sequences that code for the same CDR3. The chain uses TRBV6-5 and TRBJ2-7; D might be TRBD1 (6 bases). Trimming took off 6 bases at V and 2 bases at J, with 11 bases between the two ends. Germline CDR1 reads MNHEY; CDR2 reads SVGAGI. CDR3 size: 13 residues. CDR3 nucleotide sequence: TGTGCCAGCAGCCGGACAGCAACCTACGAGCAGTACTTC. Translation: CASSRTATYEQYF.

This chain joins TRBV28 and TRBJ2-7; TRBD1 agrees at 7 bases. The CDR3 consists of 13 residues. The trim removed 6 bases at V and 5 bases at J, leaving 7 bases unmatched. The germline CDR1 and CDR2 sequences are MDHEN and SYDVKM. CDR3 in DNA: TGTGCCAGCAGAACAGGGGTCAGGAACGAGCAGTACTTC. Its protein is CASRTGVRNEQYF.

The V call is TRBV5-4, the J call TRBJ2-3; unclear D gene. Trimming took 2 bases from V and 2 from J, leaving 15 bases between them. The germline V gene encodes CDR1 SGHNT and CDR2 YYREEE (reference sequence). The CDR3 runs 16 residues. The CDR3, as DNA: TGTGCCAGCAGCTTAGGCGCGACTCCATTCACAGATACGCAGTATTTT. Its protein product is CASSLGATPFTDTQYF.

The V call is TRBV5-1, the J call TRBJ2-7; no reliable D call. The germline V and J ends were trimmed by 2 bases and 3 bases, with 6 bases remaining between them. CDR1 is SGHRS and CDR2 is YFSETQ in the germline V gene. The CDR3 is made up of 12 amino acids. CDR3 sequence reads: CASSFWGYEQYF. The CDR3 DNA is TGCGCCAGCAGCTTTTGGGGCTACGAGCAGTACTTC.

The rearrangement uses TRBV5-1 and TRBJ2-5; D unresolved. The CDR3 totals 13 residues. V lost 4 bases and J 5 bases, leaving 12 bases between the germline ends. Germline V lookup: CDR1 SGHRS, CDR2 YFSETQ. CDR3 protein: CASSLNSGETQYF. In nucleotides, the CDR3 is TGCGCCAGCAGCCTAAACAGTGGGGAGACCCAGTACTTC.

The chain has TRBV11-3 and TRBJ2-3; TRBD2 aligns across 11 bases. This CDR3 is built from 16 residues. CDR1 and CDR2 (germline): SGHNT, YENEEA. Germline trimming cut 2 bases from V and 4 bases from J; bases unmatched to any gene: 5. In DNA, the CDR3 is TGTGCCAGCAGCTTAAACCCTAGCGGGAGGCCAGATACGCAGTATTTT. Protein: CASSLNPSGRPDTQYF.

The rearrangement links TRBV6-6 to TRBJ2-2; a possible D gene is TRBD2 (7 bases). Looked up from germline, CDR1 is MNHNY and CDR2 is SVGAGI (reference sequence). There are 14 residues in the CDR3. V lost 7 bases and J lost 5, with 14 bases in between. CDR3 DNA sequence: TGTGCCAGCACAGAAGGGGGGGGGACCGGGGAGCTGTTTTTT. It yields the protein CASTEGGGTGELFF.

This sequence joins TRBV6-5 and TRBJ1-3; D remains unclear. This CDR3 has 14 amino acids. Germline assignment: CDR1 MNHEY and CDR2 SVGAGI. Trimming removed 6 bases from V and 3 bases from J, with 12 bases in between. The CDR3 DNA reads as TGTGCCAGCAGCCCACGAGGGAATGGAAACACCATATATTTT. This gives the protein CASSPRGNGNTIYF.

This clone appeared once. CDR3 in amino acids: CASSYLSGDYGYTF. DNA for the CDR3: TGTGCCAGCAGTTACCTCTCAGGGGACTATGGCTACACCTTC. This chain uses TRBV6-6 with TRBJ1-2; TRBD1 is a possible D gene (6 bases). Germline V gives CDR1 MNHNY, CDR2 SVGAGI (reference sequence). The CDR3 spans 14 residues. V was trimmed by 2 bases and J by 3 bases, leaving 10 bases between them.

The V and J genes are TRBV5-1 and TRBJ1-1, with D possibly being TRBD1 (6 bases). From germline, CDR1 is SGHRS and CDR2 YFSETQ. The V and J ends lost 4 bases and 0 bases respectively, with 13 bases between them. The CDR3 is 15 amino acids. The CDR3 loop is CASSPTGQMNTEAFF. The DNA for the CDR3 is TGCGCCAGCAGCCCAACAGGACAGATGAACACTGAAGCTTTCTTT.

The chain joins TRBV29-1 to TRBJ1-1; D gene uncertain. V lost 3 bases and J lost 6, with 5 bases in between. This CDR3 spans 10 amino acids. Per the germline V gene, CDR1 is SQVTM and CDR2 is ANQGSEA. This CDR3 reads CSVDHPEAFF. CDR3 nucleotide sequence: TGCAGCGTTGACCACCCTGAAGCTTTCTTT.

The rearrangement joins TRBV7-3 to TRBJ2-7; 8 nucleotides align to TRBD1. The CDR3 has 14 residues. Germline lookup yields CDR1 SGHTA and CDR2 FQGTGA. V trimming: 2 bases; J trimming: 8 bases; junction bases outside the gene matches: 8. The CDR3: CASSLDPGTGQQYF. As DNA, the CDR3 is TGTGCCAGCAGCTTAGATCCCGGGACAGGCCAGCAGTACTTC.

V is TRBV7-9 and J is TRBJ1-1, with 9 nucleotides matching TRBD1. This CDR3 has 13 amino acids. V was pared by 5 bases and J by 5 bases, with 3 bases of the junction left unmatched. Germline CDR1 SEHNR, CDR2 FQNEAQ (reference sequence). The CDR3 nucleotides read TGTGCCAGCAGCGAACAGGGGGCGACTGAAGCTTTCTTT. Protein product: CASSEQGATEAFF. The variable domain in full, with the rest retrieved from reference TRBV7-9 and TRBJ1-1, is DTGVSQNPRHKITKRGQNVTFRCDPISEHNRLYWYRQTLGQGPEFLTYFQNEAQLEKSRLLSDRFSAERPKGSFSTLEIQRTEQGDSAMYLCASSEQGATEAFFGQGTRLTVV.

V usage is TRBV6-5 and J usage is TRBJ2-7; D assignment may be TRBD1 or TRBD2 (6 bases each). This CDR3 is built from 13 residues. Per the germline V gene, CDR1 is MNHEY and CDR2 is SVGAGI. V was trimmed by 11 bases and J by 0 bases, leaving 14 bases between them. The DNA for the CDR3 is TGTGCCGTAAGGGGGGCGAGCTCCTACGAGCAGTACTTC. Its translation is CAVRGASSYEQYF.

The chain combines TRBV6-5 with TRBJ2-1; no firm D call. The germline V gene encodes CDR1 MNHEY and CDR2 SVGAGI. The CDR3 has 16 amino acids. Deletions cut 1 base from V and 4 bases from J, with 14 bases between. The CDR3 loop reads CASSYFLTYLYNEQFF. For the CDR3, the DNA is TGTGCCAGCAGTTACTTCTTAACTTATTTATACAATGAGCAGTTCTTC.

In the case of this clone: Other nucleotide sequences in the sample specify the same CDR3. The chain is built from TRBV7-3 and TRBJ2-3; no firm D call. The CDR3 covers 12 residues. Germline CDR1 and CDR2: SGHTA and FQGTGA. The ends were cut back, 1 base at V and 6 bases at J, with 5 bases in the middle. The CDR3 reads CASSLSRDTQYF. In nucleotides, the CDR3 is TGTGCCAGCAGCTTAAGCCGGGATACGCAGTATTTT.

V usage is TRBV19 and J usage is TRBJ1-5; perhaps TRBD1 as D (6 bases). The V end lost 3 bases, the J end lost 7 bases, and 13 bases lay between the germline ends. The CDR3 extends over 14 amino acids. Germline assignment: CDR1 LNHDA and CDR2 SQIVND (reference sequence). CDR3: CASSILGAWQPQHF. In DNA, the CDR3 is TGTGCCAGTAGTATTTTGGGGGCTTGGCAGCCCCAGCATTTT.

This clone has just one count. CDR3: CASSLSPGLEAFF. The DNA of the CDR3 is TGTGCCAGCAGTTTATCTCCCGGGTTGGAAGCTTTCTTT. The chain is built from TRBV28 and TRBJ1-1, with D hard to call. The CDR3 length is 13 residues. Per the germline V gene, CDR1 is MDHEN and CDR2 is SYDVKM. Trimming cost V 1 base and J 8 bases, with 11 bases left between them.

This chain joins TRBV7-2 and TRBJ2-3; TRBD1 is a possible D gene (5 bases). Deletions cut 3 bases from V and 4 bases from J, with 23 bases between. In germline, CDR1 is SGHTA, CDR2 FQGNSA. This CDR3 comprises 18 residues. The chain's CDR3 is CASSFSARSLRASDTQYF. CDR3 sequence (DNA): TGTGCCAGCAGCTTCTCAGCTCGAAGTCTCAGGGCCTCAGATACGCAGTATTTT.

J is TRBJ2-7 and V is TRBV10-3; D unclear. This CDR3 contains 15 residues. V was clipped by 0 bases and J by 2 bases, with 11 bases between them. Per germline, CDR1 ENHRY and CDR2 SYGVKD. CDR3 region: CAISESARETYEQYF. CDR3 DNA sequence: TGTGCCATCAGTGAGTCTGCAAGGGAAACCTACGAGCAGTACTTC.